These 11 T cell receptor beta chains were all obtained from the same sample, sequenced in a study of shared clonotypes between healthy human individuals. TCRdb's copy holds only in-frame clones and misses some; the assay was immunoSEQ multiplex PCR. The sample lists under 550,000 clones; 90% to 96% were seen once. Sequencing used naive CD4+ T cells sorted from blood. Regarding subset: CD45RA+ positively selected. Receptor source: a woman under 40 in good health.

This chain joins TRBV6-1 and TRBJ1-5; D unclear. This CDR3 has 11 residues. Germline-derived CDR1 and CDR2 are MNHNS and SASEGT. Trimming shortened V by 3 bases and J by 4 bases, and 1 base separated the two germline ends. The DNA for the CDR3 is TGTGCCAGCAGTGAGAATCAGCCCCAGCATTTT. Amino acids: CASSENQPQHF.

V and J are TRBV2 and TRBJ2-2, with TRBD2 identical over 9 bases. Germline CDR1 and CDR2: SNHLY and FYNNEI. V gave up 6 bases and J gave up 3 bases; unmatched junction bases: 8. The CDR3 extends over 16 amino acids. The CDR3 spells CASSPGLAGDTGELFF. DNA for the CDR3: TGTGCCAGCAGCCCCGGGTTAGCGGGAGACACCGGGGAGCTGTTTTTT.

As DNA, the CDR3 is TGTGCCACCAGCAGAGCACCGGGACAGGGAGGTTCAGGCACAGATACGCAGTATTTT. Translating gives CATSRAPGQGGSGTDTQYF. The chain employs TRBV15 and TRBJ2-3; 9 nucleotides agree with TRBD1. Germline CDR1 is LNHNV and CDR2 is YYDKDF (reference sequence). The CDR3 is 19 amino acids. J lost 1 base, V lost 1 base, and 12 bases had no gene match.

The chain is built from TRBV5-5 and TRBJ2-6; no clear D. The V gene's germline CDR1 is SGHKS and CDR2 YYEKEE (reference sequence). V lost 3 bases and J lost 3, with 4 bases in between. This CDR3 is 13 amino acids long. The CDR3 sequence is CASSSNGANVLTF. The CDR3 region has the DNA TGTGCCAGCAGCTCAAATGGGGCCAACGTCCTGACTTTC.

V and J are TRBV5-8 and TRBJ2-7; D may match TRBD1 or TRBD2 (6 bases each). The CDR3 length is 19 residues. Germline V gene data show CDR1 as SGHTS and CDR2 as YDEGEE. Trimming removed 0 bases from V and 1 base from J, with 23 bases in between. The CDR3 here is CASSLVWGADGIGSYEQYF. DNA of the CDR3: TGTGCCAGCAGCTTGGTCTGGGGGGCAGATGGAATCGGGTCCTACGAGCAGTACTTC. The variable domain in full, with the rest retrieved from reference TRBV5-8 and TRBJ2-7, is EAGVTQSPTHLIKTRGQQATLRCSPISGHTSVYWYQQALGLGLQFLLWYDEGEERNRGNFPPRFSGRQFPNYSSELNVNALELEDSALYLCASSLVWGADGIGSYEQYFGPGTRLTVT.

V and J are TRBV28 and TRBJ1-1, with D possibly being TRBD1 (5 bases). V lost 8 bases, J lost 7 bases, and 17 bases lay in between. The germline V gene encodes CDR1 MDHEN and CDR2 SYDVKM. This CDR3 comprises 13 residues. CDR3 in DNA: TGTGCCAGCGACTCCGGGGGTAGGGGTGAAGCTTTCTTT. Protein product: CASDSGGRGEAFF.

This CDR3 reads CASSLKLKPHEQYF. CDR3 in DNA: TGTGCCAGCAGCCTTAAACTAAAACCCCACGAGCAGTACTTC. This chain uses TRBV28 with TRBJ2-7; D gene ambiguous. Germline CDR1 reads MDHEN; CDR2 reads SYDVKM. The CDR3 consists of 14 residues. The V gene lost 6 bases and the J gene lost 5 bases, with 17 bases spanning the gap.

The chain joins TRBV29-1 to TRBJ1-1, with D possibly matching TRBD1 (6 bases). The CDR3 consists of 11 residues. V was cut by 7 bases and J by 1 base, with 7 bases left in between. CDR1 and CDR2 from the germline V gene are SQVTM and ANQGSEA. The CDR3 bases are TGCAGCGGCAGGGGGAACACTGAAGCTTTCTTT. Its protein is CSGRGNTEAFF.

About this clone: Other DNA sequences from this sample encode an identical CDR3 as well. The gene calls are TRBV18 and TRBJ2-1; 9 positions match TRBD2. Trimming removed 3 bases from V and 0 bases from J; junction bases left unmatched: 0. There are 15 residues in the CDR3. Germline V gene sequence: CDR1 KGHSH, CDR2 LQKENI. In nucleotides, the CDR3 is TGTGCCAGCTCACCTAGCGGGAGCTCCTACAATGAGCAGTTCTTC. Amino acids: CASSPSGSSYNEQFF.

The rearrangement joins TRBV6-4 to TRBJ1-1; D ambiguous. CDR1 and CDR2 (germline): MRHNA, SNTAGT. V lost 3 bases to trimming and J lost 4 bases, with 9 bases between them. This CDR3 has 13 amino acids. Here the CDR3 DNA reads TGTGCCAGCAGTGAGGAAGTGGCCACTGAAGCTTTCTTT. This sequence encodes CASSEEVATEAFF.

The rearrangement links TRBV19 to TRBJ2-7; 12 bases are shared with TRBD2. The V and J ends lost 4 bases and 4 bases, in that order; junction bases with no gene match: 11. The CDR3 contains 17 residues. CDR1 and CDR2 from the germline V gene are LNHDA and SQIVND (reference sequence). The CDR3 DNA reads as TGTGCCAGTAGTACCGAAACGACTAGCGGGAGAGGGTACGAGCAGTACTTC. The encoded protein is CASSTETTSGRGYEQYF. Based on the CDR3 plus reference TRBV19 and TRBJ2-7, the full variable domain is DGGITQSPKYLFRKEGQNVTLSCEQNLNHDAMYWYRQDPGQGLRLIYYSQIVNDFQKGDIAEGYSVSREKKESFPLTVTSAQKNPTAFYLCASSTETTSGRGYEQYFGPGTRLTVT.